This note documents a single T cell receptor (beta chain) sequence. Its antigen remains unidentified. No much larger clonotype is one base removed from it; base qualities were not supplied. The sample comes from a study of T cell repertoires in cytomegalovirus infection (dated by TCRdb to between 2017 and 2020). Some background on the complete study: The peptide stimulations were aimed at well-studied HLA-B-restricted epitopes as well as recently identified HLA-C-restricted CMV epitopes, whose presentation resists viral immunomodulation. Donor HLA type was relevant to the analysis, because carriage of CMV infection together with the matching HLA type was indicated by public TCR beta signatures.

Read against the paper, the sample's treatment or condition label means: in vitro stimulation with specific CMV peptide epitopes to enrich CMV-specific T cells. The sequencing machine was an Illumina HiSeq 1500. The raw public data were reprocessed by TCRdb itself: fastp quality trimming at Q25, MiXCR clonotype calling, in-frame beta chains only. Rows with one shared CDR3 protein collapse into an entry with the most common genes and DNA. Within this sample are approximately 76,000 distinct CDR3 sequences, with approximately 40% of them counted one time only. Approximately 93% of the sample comes from the top ten. On the study overall, not on this receptor specifically: Carriers of CMV infection plus the relevant HLA type were discriminated by the cumulative frequency of public TCR beta family members in the study cohort and in an independent 352-donor cohort. In the ex vivo response, HLA-C-restricted CMV-specific TCR beta clonotypes were dominant, and in two of eight donors the single most frequent clonotype came from this HLA-C-restricted group.

The CDR3 sequence holds 15 residues, the cysteine and phenylalanine included. The entry retains the CDR3 DNA only, 45 bases that are in frame from base 1. The germline V gene provides CDR1 MNHNS and CDR2 SASEGT. V sheds 10 bases and J sheds 5 bases, leaving 20 bases between their ends. Sequenced here: CD8+ T cells from cultured PBMCs, sampled from culture after CMV antigen stimulation. This sequence was found in a human donor in good health (CMV status not recorded). Some clones in this sample may be carry-over from other donors' samples. The sequence is built from TRBV6-1 and TRBJ2-2; the D gene is perhaps TRBD1, from 7 matching bases. The CDR3 is CATVLQGEVTGELFF. The DNA sequence is as follows: TGTGCCACCGTCCTGCAGGGGGAGGTAACCGGGGAGCTGTTTTTT.